A single sample gave rise to the 30 T cell receptor beta chains below, sequenced in a study of identical twins. TCRdb independently ran MiXCR on the 5' RACE reads; one entry per CDR3 protein. The table lists about 470,000 distinct CDR3 sequences, approximately 25% of them singletons. This sample also appeared in a second study, on T cells expressing NK-cell markers.

Sequenced: CD4+ T cells sorted from blood. All receptors derive from a woman aged 18-35 years in good health.

In its sample, this clonotype was seen a few times. The rearrangement uses TRBV5-6 and TRBJ2-2; a weak D match, TRBD2 (6 bases). Germline CDR1 reads SGHDT; CDR2 reads YYEEEE. V gave up 1 base and J gave up 4 bases, with 14 bases separating them. CDR3 size: 16 residues. The CDR3 coding sequence is TGTGCCAGCAGCTTGTTGGCGAGGCGGGGCACCGGGGAGCTGTTTTTT. This codes for CASSLLARRGTGELFF.

The chain carries TRBV6-5 and TRBJ2-3; D unclear. Germline V CDR1 and CDR2: MNHEY, SVGAGI. The CDR3 has 16 amino acids. Trimming took off 4 bases at V and 0 bases at J, with 14 bases between the two ends. The CDR3 protein is CASSWIGLTSTDTQYF. CDR3 bases: TGTGCCAGCAGTTGGATAGGTCTAACTAGCACAGATACGCAGTATTTT.

This clonotype appeared a few times. The V and J genes are TRBV3-1 and TRBJ1-2; D unresolved. CDR1 and CDR2 (germline): LGHDT, YNNKEL (reference sequence). The CDR3 is 12 residues long. The V end was cut by 1 base, the J end by 8 bases, with 8 bases between. For the CDR3, the DNA is TGTGCCAGCAGCCAAGGCGTGTGGGGCTACACCTTC. Translated, it gives CASSQGVWGYTF.

The gene calls are TRBV5-6 and TRBJ2-3, with 9 nucleotides matching TRBD1. Germline V lookup: CDR1 SGHDT, CDR2 YYEEEE. The length of the CDR3 is 21 residues. With V trimmed by 9 bases and J by 2 bases, 28 bases remained unmatched. The CDR3 sequence is CAMGPPRDRGFQLGSTDTQYF. The CDR3 DNA sequence: TGTGCCATGGGCCCCCCCCGTGACAGGGGGTTTCAACTTGGGTCCACAGATACGCAGTATTTT.

The V call is TRBV7-2, the J call TRBJ2-5, with D unclear. The CDR3 has 15 amino acids. Per germline, CDR1 SGHTA and CDR2 FQGNSA. Trimming stripped 2 bases from V and 2 bases from J, with 12 bases between. In nucleotides, the CDR3 is TGTGCCAGCAGCTTATTCGGAGCTGCGCAAGAGACCCAGTACTTC. This translates into CASSLFGAAQETQYF. Variable domain in full (rest from reference TRBV7-2 and TRBJ2-5): GAGVSQSPSNKVTEKGKDVELRCDPISGHTALYWYRQSLGQGLEFLIYFQGNSAPDKSGLPSDRFSAERTGGSVSTLTIQRTQQEDSAVYLCASSLFGAAQETQYFGPGTRLLVL.

In this sample, this clonotype turned up many times. V is TRBV12-3 or TRBV12-4 and J is TRBJ2-7; TRBD2 matches at 7 bases. This CDR3 has 14 residues. V trimming: 0 bases; J trimming: 2 bases; junction bases outside the gene matches: 1. CDR3 DNA: TGTGCCAGCAGTTTAGCGGGAGGGCCCTACGAGCAGTACTTC. Translation: CASSLAGGPYEQYF.

This chain links TRBV5-1 with TRBJ1-6, with 9 bases aligning to TRBD1. V lost 7 bases, J lost 10 bases, and 6 bases stayed unmatched. CDR1 and CDR2 from the germline V gene are SGHRS and YFSETQ. The CDR3 has 13 residues. CDR3 DNA: TGCGCCAGCGGACCGACAGGGGGGTCACCCCTCCACTTT. The encoded protein is CASGPTGGSPLHF.

A few counts support this clonotype. The rearrangement uses TRBV5-1 and TRBJ2-1; D ambiguous. V was clipped by 4 bases and J by 0 bases, with 11 bases between them. Germline V CDR1 and CDR2: SGHRS, YFSETQ. The CDR3 sequence is 15 residues long. CDR3 in DNA: TGCGCCAGCAGCCTCATAGTTGACTCCTACAATGAGCAGTTCTTC. Its translation: CASSLIVDSYNEQFF. The complete variable domain, with remaining parts taken from reference TRBV5-1 and TRBJ2-1, reads KAGVTQTPRYLIKTRGQQVTLSCSPISGHRSVSWYQQTPGQGLQFLFEYFSETQRNKGNFPGRFSGRQFSNSRSEMNVSTLELGDSALYLCASSLIVDSYNEQFFGPGTRLTVL.

The CDR3 sequence: CAMSPDLRGEQFF. The DNA for the CDR3 is TGTGCCATGAGCCCCGACCTCAGGGGTGAGCAGTTCTTC. This chain links TRBV5-6 with TRBJ2-1; perhaps TRBD1 as D (6 bases). Deletions cut 9 bases from V and 9 bases from J, with 19 bases between. The CDR3 consists of 13 residues. The germline CDR1 and CDR2 sequences are SGHDT and YYEEEE.

The chain recombines TRBV12-3 or TRBV12-4 with TRBJ1-1, with 8 bases matching TRBD1. Unmatched junction bases numbered 8, after V lost 6 bases and J lost 2 bases. The CDR3 has 15 amino acids. CDR3 DNA: TGTGCCAGCAGCCGAACAGGGGGGCATAACACTGAAGCTTTCTTT. Translating it yields CASSRTGGHNTEAFF.

This clonotype came up a few times. V usage is TRBV6-1 and J usage is TRBJ1-1; a weak D match, TRBD1 (5 bases). The V gene's germline CDR1 is MNHNS and CDR2 SASEGT. The CDR3 has 14 amino acids. V was pared by 6 bases and J by 4 bases, with 15 bases between. CDR3 sequence reads: CASSSPGRATEAFF. The DNA for the CDR3 is TGTGCCAGCAGCTCACCAGGGCGTGCCACTGAAGCTTTCTTT.

This clonotype was counted only a few times. The chain uses TRBV20-1 and TRBJ2-3; TRBD2 matches 7 bases. CDR3 length: 15 amino acids. J lost 3 bases, V lost 1 base, and 7 bases had no gene match. Germline V gives CDR1 DFQATT, CDR2 SNEGSKA (reference sequence). The CDR3 bases are TGCAGTGCTAGAGGAGCGCTAGCGGTAACAGATACGCAGTATTTT. Its protein product is CSARGALAVTDTQYF.

This clonotype showed up just a few times. The chain combines TRBV3-1 with TRBJ2-3, with no clear D. V lost 0 bases and J 4 bases, leaving 8 bases between the germline ends. Germline V gene sequence: CDR1 LGHDT, CDR2 YNNKEL (reference sequence). The CDR3 sequence is 14 residues long. CDR3 in DNA: TGTGCCAGCAGCCAAGAGCTGGTCGCAGATACGCAGTATTTT. Translated: CASSQELVADTQYF.

The chain joins TRBV30 to TRBJ1-6; D is perhaps TRBD1 (5 bases). V lost 0 bases to trimming and J lost 16 bases, with 13 bases between them. There are 12 residues in the CDR3. Germline V lookup: CDR1 GTSNPN, CDR2 SVGIG (reference sequence). CDR3 sequence: CAWSVQVDHLHF. The CDR3 DNA follows: TGTGCCTGGAGTGTACAGGTGGACCATCTCCACTTT. The full variable domain, completed using reference TRBV30 and TRBJ1-6, is SQTIHQWPATLVQPVGSPLSLECTVEGTSNPNLYWYRQAAGRGLQLLFYSVGIGQISSEVPQNLSASRPQDRQFILSSKKLLLSDSGFYLCAWSVQVDHLHFGNGTRLTVT.

The chain carries TRBV4-3 and TRBJ1-2, with D unresolved. The germline V gene has CDR1 LGHNA and CDR2 YSLEER. The length of the CDR3 is 14 residues. Trimming removed 3 bases at V and 8 bases at J, with 16 bases between. The CDR3 DNA is TGCGCCAGCAGCCAGGTGACCTCGGTTATCGGCTACACCTTC. It is translated as CASSQVTSVIGYTF.

The chain couples TRBV2 to TRBJ2-7; D is tentatively TRBD1 or TRBD2 (6 bases each). Germline CDR1 is SNHLY and CDR2 is FYNNEI. The CDR3 is 14 amino acids. Trimming removed 10 bases at V and 3 bases at J, with 19 bases between. The CDR3 DNA follows: TGTGCCACCCTCGGGACTCGAGGGGGCTACGAGCAGTACTTC. Translating gives CATLGTRGGYEQYF.

This sequence joins TRBV7-2 and TRBJ2-7, with a possible D match to TRBD2 (5 bases). This CDR3 has 16 amino acids. Deletions cut 5 bases from V and 3 bases from J, with 20 bases between. Germline V gene sequence: CDR1 SGHTA, CDR2 FQGNSA. CDR3 bases: TGTGCCAGCAGCGACCCGACGTTGCGGGCCCGCTACGAGCAGTACTTC. This encodes CASSDPTLRARYEQYF.

This clonotype was detected a few times. The rearrangement joins TRBV9 to TRBJ2-7, with D possibly being TRBD2 (6 bases). The V end lost 0 bases, the J end lost 0 bases, and 7 bases lay between the germline ends. Germline values: CDR1 SGDLS, CDR2 YYNGEE. The CDR3 is 14 residues long. CDR3 sequence reads: CASSVGGDSYEQYF. Written as DNA, the CDR3 is TGTGCCAGCAGCGTAGGGGGGGACTCCTACGAGCAGTACTTC.

The CDR3 sequence: CASSVLRAADTQYF. CDR3 nucleotides: TGTGCCAGCAGTGTGCTCCGGGCCGCAGATACGCAGTATTTT. This chain connects TRBV2 to TRBJ2-3; D is unresolved. This CDR3 comprises 14 residues. The V end was cut by 4 bases, the J end by 4 bases, with 12 bases between. CDR1 and CDR2 from the germline V gene are SNHLY and FYNNEI. Variable domain in full (rest from reference TRBV2 and TRBJ2-3): EPEVTQTPSHQVTQMGQEVILRCVPISNHLYFYWYRQILGQKVEFLVSFYNNEISEKSEIFDDQFSVERPDGSNFTLKIRSTKLEDSAMYFCASSVLRAADTQYFGPGTRLTVL.

J is TRBJ2-5 and V is TRBV19; TRBD2 matches at 15 bases. CDR1 LNHDA and CDR2 SQIVND come from the germline V gene (reference sequence). The CDR3 consists of 16 residues. Trimming removed 4 bases from V and 2 bases from J; junction bases left unmatched: 2. The CDR3 nucleotides read TGTGCCAGTAGTAGGGGACTAGCGGGGGGTCAAGAGACCCAGTACTTC. Its protein product is CASSRGLAGGQETQYF.

This clonotype was counted between two and nine times. The genes are TRBV12-3 or TRBV12-4 and TRBJ1-1, with D perhaps TRBD1 (5 bases). Trimming shortened V by 7 bases and J by 1 base, and 16 bases separated the two germline ends. This CDR3 comprises 15 residues. Here the CDR3 reads CASTQRGPANTEAFF. The CDR3 DNA reads as TGTGCCAGCACTCAAAGGGGACCAGCGAACACTGAAGCTTTCTTT.

The rearrangement links TRBV29-1 to TRBJ1-5; D gene uncertain. The CDR3 contains 13 residues. Trimming pared 4 bases from V and 3 bases from J, leaving 10 bases between. The germline gives CDR1 SQVTM, CDR2 ANQGSEA. CDR3 loop: CSVVWQYNQPQHF. CDR3 DNA: TGCAGCGTTGTCTGGCAGTACAATCAGCCCCAGCATTTT. The whole variable domain, filled in from reference TRBV29-1 and TRBJ1-5, reads SAVISQKPSRDICQRGTSLTIQCQVDSQVTMMFWYRQQPGQSLTLIATANQGSEATYESGFVIDKFPISRPNLTFSTLTVSNMSPEDSSIYLCSVVWQYNQPQHFGDGTRLSIL.

The V call is TRBV27, the J call TRBJ1-2; 12 bases fit TRBD1. Germline V gives CDR1 MNHEY, CDR2 SMNVEV (reference sequence). This CDR3 has 15 residues. With V trimmed by 5 bases and J by 7 bases, 8 bases remained unmatched. The CDR3 reads CASSRWDRGQGGYTF. Written as DNA, the CDR3 is TGTGCCAGCAGTCGGTGGGACAGGGGGCAAGGTGGCTACACCTTC.

The V gene is TRBV7-8, the J gene TRBJ1-6, with D unresolved. Germline V gene lookup returns CDR1 SGHVS and CDR2 FQNEAQ. The CDR3 sequence is 16 residues long. The V and J ends lost 4 bases and 0 bases respectively, with 10 bases between them. CDR3 coding DNA: TGTGCCAGCAGCTCCCTCTTCGGCTCCTATAATTCACCCCTCCACTTT. Its translation: CASSSLFGSYNSPLHF.

The sample holds a few counts of this clonotype. This sequence joins TRBV29-1 and TRBJ2-1; D unclear. CDR3 length: 11 residues. Trimming pared 2 bases from V and 7 bases from J, leaving 6 bases between. Germline values: CDR1 SQVTM, CDR2 ANQGSEA. The CDR3 DNA reads as TGCAGCGTTGAAAGAGTGAATGAGCAGTTCTTC. Translated: CSVERVNEQFF.

This clonotype was counted many times. The J gene is TRBJ2-2, the V gene TRBV20-1, with unresolved D. The germline V and J ends were trimmed by 1 base and 4 bases, with 10 bases remaining between them. The CDR3 runs to 14 residues. Germline V gives CDR1 DFQATT, CDR2 SNEGSKA (reference sequence). CDR3 residues: CSARAPSGTGELFF. The CDR3 region has the DNA TGCAGTGCTAGAGCACCTTCCGGCACCGGGGAGCTGTTTTTT.

The J gene is TRBJ2-2, the V gene TRBV25-1; D might be TRBD1 (5 bases). CDR3 length: 13 residues. Trimming removed 7 bases at V and 1 base at J, with 7 bases between. In germline, CDR1 is MGHDK, CDR2 SYGVNS. CDR3 loop: CASTGLNTGELFF. DNA of the CDR3: TGTGCCAGCACAGGGCTGAACACCGGGGAGCTGTTTTTT.

The gene calls are TRBV7-2 and TRBJ2-1; D is possibly TRBD2 (5 bases). The CDR3 spans 13 residues. V lost 5 bases and J lost 4, with 9 bases in between. In germline, CDR1 is SGHTA, CDR2 FQGNSA. The CDR3 DNA reads as TGTGCCAGCAGCGTGACTACTTACAATGAGCAGTTCTTC. This sequence encodes CASSVTTYNEQFF.

This clonotype was seen more than once but under ten times. The chain links TRBV29-1 to TRBJ1-5; D call uncertain. Trimming cost V 6 bases and J 3 bases, with 12 bases left between them. The CDR3 loop spans 13 amino acids. CDR1 is SQVTM, CDR2 ANQGSEA, per germline. This CDR3 is CSVRAGLNQPQHF. CDR3 coding DNA: TGCAGCGTAAGGGCAGGACTCAATCAGCCCCAGCATTTT.

V usage is TRBV2 and J usage is TRBJ2-1; D is possibly TRBD1 (5 bases). From germline, CDR1 is SNHLY and CDR2 FYNNEI. V was trimmed by 8 bases and J by 7 bases, leaving 12 bases between them. This CDR3 contains 12 residues. The CDR3 protein is CASGWGWNEQFF. The DNA for the CDR3 is TGTGCCAGCGGATGGGGCTGGAATGAGCAGTTCTTC.